What follows are 31 T cell receptor beta chains derived from one specimen sequenced in a study of cytomegalovirus exposure and HLA in healthy donors. The PCR had 60 Vbeta and 13 Jbeta primers. Sequenced by immunoSEQ multiplex PCR; TCRdb stores in-frame clones only, minus some. The sample yields hundreds of thousands of clones, less than 85% seen once. Sequenced material: PBMCs. The origin of the receptors is a man aged 18 to 35 in good health and CMV-seronegative.

Here the CDR3 reads CASSPTSGILYEQYF. The CDR3, as DNA: TGTGCCAGCAGTCCGACTAGCGGGATACTCTACGAGCAGTACTTC. V usage is TRBV27 and J usage is TRBJ2-7; 11 bases line up with TRBD2. The CDR3 is made up of 15 amino acids. The V gene end was trimmed by 5 bases and the J gene end by 3 bases; junction bases not matched to a gene: 6. In germline, CDR1 is MNHEY, CDR2 SMNVEV (reference sequence).

CDR3 residues: CASSVVWAGQDNEQFF. CDR3 DNA: TGTGCCAGCAGCGTAGTCTGGGCAGGGCAGGACAATGAGCAGTTCTTC. The chain employs TRBV9 and TRBJ2-1; possibly TRBD1 for D (5 bases). The germline V gene has CDR1 SGDLS and CDR2 YYNGEE. This CDR3 is 16 amino acids long. Trimming shortened V by 0 bases and J by 5 bases, and 15 bases separated the two germline ends.

The genes are TRBV5-1 and TRBJ1-1; 8 bases fit TRBD1. The CDR3 runs 16 residues. The germline V gene encodes CDR1 SGHRS and CDR2 YFSETQ. Unmatched junction bases numbered 8, after V lost 0 bases and J lost 4 bases. CDR3 in amino acids: CASSLVAGGFGTEAFF. DNA of the CDR3: TGCGCCAGCAGCTTGGTAGCAGGGGGCTTTGGCACTGAAGCTTTCTTT.

This chain joins TRBV2 and TRBJ1-2; 8 bases fit TRBD1. Losses at the gene ends were 2 bases for V and 6 bases for J; bases not matched to a gene: 14. The CDR3 contains 17 residues. Looked up from germline, CDR1 is SNHLY and CDR2 is FYNNEI. The CDR3 sequence is CASSESPLIGQGDGYTF. The CDR3 nucleotides are TGTGCCAGCAGTGAATCCCCATTAATAGGACAGGGAGATGGCTACACCTTC.

This clone was seen more than once but under ten times. The genes are TRBV5-4 and TRBJ2-3; TRBD2 matches 10 bases. Germline V CDR1 and CDR2: SGHNT, YYREEE (reference sequence). The CDR3 is 15 residues long. V lost 5 bases, J lost 1 base, and 4 bases stayed unmatched. The CDR3 DNA follows: TGTGCCAGCAGGCCCGGGACTAGCGGCACAGATACGCAGTATTTT. Translating it yields CASRPGTSGTDTQYF.

The chain carries TRBV9 and TRBJ1-2; 7 bases align to TRBD1. The V and J ends lost 3 bases and 1 base, in that order; junction bases with no gene match: 3. CDR1 is SGDLS, CDR2 YYNGEE, per germline. The CDR3 is 14 residues long. The CDR3 sequence: CASSAGQRNYGYTF. The CDR3 region has the DNA TGTGCCAGCAGCGCGGGACAGCGTAACTATGGCTACACCTTC.

CDR3 amino acids: CASSWWSGSYSNQPQHF. DNA of the CDR3: TGTGCCAGCAGTTGGTGGTCGGGTTCGTATAGCAATCAGCCCCAGCATTTT. The rearrangement uses TRBV5-6 and TRBJ1-5; no reliable D call. Per germline, CDR1 SGHDT and CDR2 YYEEEE. Trimming took 5 bases from V and 0 from J, leaving 18 bases between them. The CDR3 runs to 17 residues.

The J gene is TRBJ2-7, the V gene TRBV11-3; no clear D. Trimming took 0 bases from V and 1 from J, leaving 19 bases between them. The germline V gene encodes CDR1 SGHNT and CDR2 YENEEA. The CDR3 consists of 18 residues. CDR3 residues: CASSLDTTLRAPSYEQYF. The CDR3 DNA is TGTGCCAGCAGCTTAGACACCACGCTACGTGCCCCTTCCTACGAGCAGTACTTC.

The rearrangement links TRBV11-2 to TRBJ1-5; D not certain. This CDR3 spans 15 amino acids. Germline CDR1 and CDR2: SGHAT and FQNNGV. The V and J ends lost 0 bases and 2 bases respectively, with 8 bases between them. The CDR3 DNA follows: TGTGCCAGCAGCTTAGATCAGAGGGGCAATCAGCCCCAGCATTTT. It translates to CASSLDQRGNQPQHF.

The J gene is TRBJ2-2, the V gene TRBV11-3; D gene uncertain. Deletions cut 0 bases from V and 9 bases from J, with 8 bases between. Germline loops: CDR1 SGHNT, CDR2 YENEEA. This CDR3 is built from 13 residues. Here the CDR3 reads CASSLDGGRELFF. The CDR3 coding sequence is TGTGCCAGCAGCTTAGATGGCGGAAGGGAGCTGTTTTTT. Looking up the rest from reference TRBV11-3 and TRBJ2-2 gives the full variable domain: EAGVVQSPRYKIIEKKQPVAFWCNPISGHNTLYWYLQNLGQGPELLIRYENEEAVDDSQLPKDRFSAERLKGVDSTLKIQPAELGDSAVYLCASSLDGGRELFFGEGSRLTVL.

This sequence joins TRBV9 and TRBJ1-2; no clear D. The V gene's germline CDR1 is SGDLS and CDR2 YYNGEE. Trimming shortened V by 4 bases and J by 8 bases, and 12 bases separated the two germline ends. This CDR3 has 12 amino acids. This chain's CDR3 is CASSRGEWGYTF. The CDR3 bases are TGTGCCAGCAGCCGAGGAGAGTGGGGCTACACCTTC.

A note on this clone: Mismatch with germline at one junction end may stem from a read error. The chain is built from TRBV6-5 and TRBJ1-2; 8 bases are a match to TRBD1. CDR1 and CDR2 (germline): MNHEY, SVGAGI. The CDR3 sequence is 12 residues long. This chain's CDR3 is CASTGTGGGYIF. The CDR3 DNA follows: TGTGCCAGTACCGGGACAGGTGGGGGCTACATCTTC.

This chain links TRBV19 with TRBJ1-5; TRBD1 might be the D (6 bases). CDR3 length equals 14 residues. CDR1 is LNHDA and CDR2 is SQIVND in the germline V gene (reference sequence). Trimming cost V 3 bases and J 4 bases, with 10 bases left between them. The DNA for the CDR3 is TGTGCCAGTAGTATTACAGGGACGAATCAGCCCCAGCATTTT. It yields the protein CASSITGTNQPQHF. Using reference TRBV19 and TRBJ1-5 for the parts outside the CDR3, the full variable domain is DGGITQSPKYLFRKEGQNVTLSCEQNLNHDAMYWYRQDPGQGLRLIYYSQIVNDFQKGDIAEGYSVSREKKESFPLTVTSAQKNPTAFYLCASSITGTNQPQHFGDGTRLSIL.

In this sample, this clone turned up a few times. This chain joins TRBV15 and TRBJ1-1; D is unclear. This CDR3 contains 13 residues. The V and J ends lost 8 bases and 2 bases respectively, with 12 bases between them. Germline V gene lookup returns CDR1 LNHNV and CDR2 YYDKDF (reference sequence). The CDR3 sequence: CATSQTSNTEAFF. For the CDR3, the DNA is TGTGCCACCTCCCAGACTTCTAACACTGAAGCTTTCTTT.

The rearrangement uses TRBV5-1 and TRBJ2-7, with 8 nucleotides matching TRBD1. The germline gives CDR1 SGHRS, CDR2 YFSETQ. The CDR3 runs 14 residues. The trim removed 3 bases at V and 0 bases at J, leaving 2 bases unmatched. In DNA form, the CDR3 reads TGCGCCAGCAGCTCAACAGGGGGCTCCTACGAGCAGTACTTC. Its translation is CASSSTGGSYEQYF.

The rearrangement links TRBV5-4 to TRBJ2-1; D call uncertain. Germline V gene sequence: CDR1 SGHNT, CDR2 YYREEE (reference sequence). V dropped 2 bases and J dropped 2 bases, with 14 bases sitting between them. The CDR3 runs 16 residues. The CDR3 DNA follows: TGTGCCAGCAGCTTCTCCATTGGCCCAGCCTACAATGAGCAGTTCTTC. Translated: CASSFSIGPAYNEQFF.

V gene TRBV5-8 combines with J gene TRBJ2-6, with D tentatively TRBD2 (6 bases). Germline V gene lookup returns CDR1 SGHTS and CDR2 YDEGEE. The length of the CDR3 is 15 residues. V lost 4 bases and J lost 8, with 16 bases in between. The CDR3 spells CASSPRDHRTNVLTF. CDR3 coding DNA: TGTGCCAGCAGCCCGCGGGACCATAGGACCAACGTCCTGACTTTC.

The chain joins TRBV19 to TRBJ2-1; D is possibly TRBD2 (6 bases). The CDR3 loop spans 16 amino acids. Trimming removed 7 bases from V and 5 bases from J, with 21 bases in between. Germline-derived CDR1 and CDR2 are LNHDA and SQIVND (reference sequence). The CDR3 loop is CASKVAESLGNNEQFF. Written as DNA, the CDR3 is TGTGCCAGTAAGGTAGCGGAGTCCCTCGGGAACAATGAGCAGTTCTTC.

V gene TRBV7-9 combines with J gene TRBJ2-5; TRBD2 agrees at 7 bases. The CDR3 contains 14 residues. Germline CDR1 reads SEHNR; CDR2 reads FQNEAQ (reference sequence). V lost 7 bases and J lost 5; bases outside the gene matches: 10. CDR3 residues: CASNRAGRGETQYF. For the CDR3, the DNA is TGTGCCAGCAACCGAGCGGGGCGAGGGGAGACCCAGTACTTC.

V and J are TRBV7-9 and TRBJ2-5, with D maybe TRBD1 (5 bases). Germline V gives CDR1 SEHNR, CDR2 FQNEAQ (reference sequence). V was pared by 6 bases and J by 5 bases, with 16 bases between. This CDR3 is built from 14 residues. In nucleotides, the CDR3 is TGTGCCAGCAGGGCCCAGGGTTTAGGGGAGACCCAGTACTTC. It is translated as CASRAQGLGETQYF.

The rearrangement uses TRBV6-5 and TRBJ1-1; TRBD1 agrees at 7 bases. CDR3 size: 14 residues. In germline, CDR1 is MNHEY, CDR2 SVGAGI. J gave up 5 bases and V 6 bases, and 9 bases lay outside the gene matches. The CDR3 DNA sequence: TGTGCCAGCAGCGACCGACAGGGTTGGACTGAAGCTTTCTTT. Its translation: CASSDRQGWTEAFF.

The chain recombines TRBV6-6 with TRBJ2-7, with D maybe TRBD1 (6 bases). The germline gives CDR1 MNHNY, CDR2 SVGAGI (reference sequence). This CDR3 is built from 12 residues. The ends were cut back, 5 bases at V and 3 bases at J, with 8 bases in the middle. CDR3 nucleotide sequence: TGTGCCAGCAGTCCGGGACACTACGAGCAGTACTTC. Translation: CASSPGHYEQYF.

This clone was detected a few times. This chain connects TRBV10-3 to TRBJ2-5; the D gene is possibly TRBD2 (6 bases). The CDR3 runs 15 residues. Germline V gene data show CDR1 as ENHRY and CDR2 as SYGVKD. V lost 6 bases, J lost 2 bases, and 16 bases lay in between. CDR3 sequence (DNA): TGTGCCATCAGGGGGGGAGTGAGAGGTCAAGAGACCCAGTACTTC. Translated: CAIRGGVRGQETQYF.

V gene TRBV4-1 combines with J gene TRBJ2-3, with 8 bases identical to TRBD1. The germline V gene encodes CDR1 MGHRA and CDR2 YSYEKL. CDR3 size: 17 residues. V was pared by 2 bases and J by 3 bases, with 10 bases of the junction left unmatched. In nucleotides, the CDR3 is TGCGCCAGCAGCCAACCCCCGAGACAGGGGATGACAGATACGCAGTATTTT. Translated, it gives CASSQPPRQGMTDTQYF.

This clone appeared a few times. The chain is built from TRBV10-3 and TRBJ2-7; 7 nucleotides line up with TRBD2. CDR1 ENHRY and CDR2 SYGVKD come from the germline V gene. Trimming removed 0 bases from V and 0 bases from J; junction bases left unmatched: 2. CDR3 length equals 15 residues. This CDR3 reads CAISESAGSSYEQYF. In DNA form, the CDR3 reads TGTGCCATCAGTGAGTCAGCGGGAAGCTCCTACGAGCAGTACTTC.

CDR3 amino acids: CASSIKAAATEAFF. CDR3 nucleotides: TGTGCCAGTAGTATAAAGGCGGCGGCCACTGAAGCTTTCTTT. This chain joins TRBV19 and TRBJ1-1; D unclear. Germline assignment: CDR1 LNHDA and CDR2 SQIVND (reference sequence). The CDR3 has 14 amino acids. Deletions cut 2 bases from V and 4 bases from J, with 11 bases between.

The CDR3 bases are TGTGCCAGCACTAGGCCGGCTAGCAATCAGCCCCAGCATTTT. Translation gives CASTRPASNQPQHF. The genes are TRBV6-1 and TRBJ1-5; no clear D gene. The CDR3 sequence is 14 residues long. Trimming removed 7 bases at V and 0 bases at J, with 10 bases between. The germline gives CDR1 MNHNS, CDR2 SASEGT.

J is TRBJ2-7 and V is TRBV21-1; TRBD2 was called by the table and not checked on the DNA. TRBV21-1 is a known pseudogene. The length of the CDR3 is 13 residues. The CDR3 sequence is CASSKESCHEQYF. Written as DNA, the CDR3 is TGTGCCAGCAGCAAAGAGAGTTGTCACGAGCAGTACTTC.

This rearrangement joins TRBV6-4 to TRBJ1-5; no firm D call. V lost 3 bases, J lost 3 bases, and 6 bases lay in between. From germline, CDR1 is MRHNA and CDR2 SNTAGT. This CDR3 has 13 amino acids. The CDR3 sequence is CASSERDNQPQHF. For the CDR3, the DNA is TGTGCCAGCAGTGAGAGGGACAATCAGCCCCAGCATTTT.

In this sample, this clone turned up once. The chain uses TRBV6-4 and TRBJ2-2; 8 bases match TRBD2. Germline V CDR1 and CDR2: MRHNA, SNTAGT. The length of the CDR3 is 19 residues. J gave up 4 bases and V 6 bases, and 19 bases lay outside the gene matches. CDR3 sequence reads: CASRSLTGGLAGFTGELFF. CDR3 DNA: TGTGCCAGCAGATCATTAACGGGCGGCCTAGCGGGTTTCACCGGGGAGCTGTTTTTT.

A few counts support this clone. This CDR3 reads CASSESGTGMNTEAFF. The CDR3 region has the DNA TGTGCCAGCAGTGAAAGCGGGACAGGTATGAACACTGAAGCTTTCTTT. V and J are TRBV2 and TRBJ1-1; 8 bases are shared with TRBD1. The V and J ends lost 2 bases and 0 bases, in that order; junction bases with no gene match: 5. This CDR3 has 16 residues. Per the germline V gene, CDR1 is SNHLY and CDR2 is FYNNEI.